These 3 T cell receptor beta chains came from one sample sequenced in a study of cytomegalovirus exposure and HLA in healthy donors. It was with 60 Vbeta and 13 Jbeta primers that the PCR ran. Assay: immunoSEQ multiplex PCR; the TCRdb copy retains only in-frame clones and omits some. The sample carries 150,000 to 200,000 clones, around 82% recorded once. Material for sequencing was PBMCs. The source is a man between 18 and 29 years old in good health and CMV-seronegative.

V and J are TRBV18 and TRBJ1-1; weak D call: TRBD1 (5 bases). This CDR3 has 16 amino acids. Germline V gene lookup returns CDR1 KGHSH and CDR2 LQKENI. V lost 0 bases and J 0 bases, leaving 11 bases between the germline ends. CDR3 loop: CASSPPGLIMNTEAFF. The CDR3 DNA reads TGTGCCAGCTCACCACCGGGACTGATCATGAACACTGAAGCTTTCTTT.

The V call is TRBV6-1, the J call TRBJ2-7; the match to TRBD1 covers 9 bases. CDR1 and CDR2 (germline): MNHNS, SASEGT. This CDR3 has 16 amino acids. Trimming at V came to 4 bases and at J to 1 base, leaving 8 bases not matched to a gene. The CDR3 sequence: CASSGQGGRASYEQYF. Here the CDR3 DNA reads TGTGCCAGCAGTGGACAGGGGGGTCGGGCTTCCTACGAGCAGTACTTC.

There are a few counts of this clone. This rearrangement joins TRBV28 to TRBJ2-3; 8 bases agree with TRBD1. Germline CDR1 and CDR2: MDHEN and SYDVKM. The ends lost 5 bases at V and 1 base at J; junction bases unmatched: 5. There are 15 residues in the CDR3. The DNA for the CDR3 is TGTGCCAGCAGTCCCCGGACAGGGCGCACAGATACGCAGTATTTT. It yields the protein CASSPRTGRTDTQYF. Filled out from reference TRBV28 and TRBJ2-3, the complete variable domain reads DVKVTQSSRYLVKRTGEKVFLECVQDMDHENMFWYRQDPGLGLRLIYFSYDVKMKEKGDIPEGYSVSREKKERFSLILESASTNQTSMYLCASSPRTGRTDTQYFGPGTRLTVL.